This TCR beta chain comes out of a study of T cell repertoires in cytomegalovirus infection. Study overall: Epitope selection comprised recently identified HLA-C-restricted CMV epitopes and well-studied HLA-B-restricted CMV epitopes. CMV infection plus the matching HLA type was flagged by public TCR beta signatures.

TCRdb re-derived calls from the reads in MiXCR, one entry per CDR3 protein. The table includes roughly 730,000 distinct CDR3 sequences, around 31% detected once. Germline V gene data show CDR1 as SNHLY and CDR2 as FYNNEI. The CDR3 is 16 amino acids. V gave up 6 bases and J gave up 5 bases; unmatched junction bases: 7. This clonotype was found a few times. Its antigen is not identified. The source is a human donor in good health (CMV status not recorded). Some clones in this sample may be carry-over from other donors' samples. Sequenced here: cultured PBMCs, sampled from culture after CMV antigen stimulation. The chain uses TRBV2 and TRBJ2-1, with 13 bases identical to TRBD2. CDR3 amino acids: CASRKRLAGGHNEQFF. The CDR3 nucleotides read TGTGCCAGCAGGAAGAGACTAGCGGGGGGCCACAATGAGCAGTTCTTC.